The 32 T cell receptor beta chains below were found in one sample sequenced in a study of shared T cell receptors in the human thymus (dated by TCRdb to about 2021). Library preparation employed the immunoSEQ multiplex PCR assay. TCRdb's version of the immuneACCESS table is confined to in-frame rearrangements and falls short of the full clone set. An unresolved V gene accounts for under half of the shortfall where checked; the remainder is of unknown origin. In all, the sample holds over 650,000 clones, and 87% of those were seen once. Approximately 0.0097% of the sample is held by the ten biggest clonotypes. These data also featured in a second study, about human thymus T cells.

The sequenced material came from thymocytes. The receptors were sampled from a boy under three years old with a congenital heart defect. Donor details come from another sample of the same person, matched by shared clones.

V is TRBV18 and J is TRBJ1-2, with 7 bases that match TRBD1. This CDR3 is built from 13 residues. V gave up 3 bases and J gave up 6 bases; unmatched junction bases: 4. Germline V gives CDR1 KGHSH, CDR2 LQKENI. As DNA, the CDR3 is TGTGCCAGCTCACCGACAGGGTGGAATGGCTACACCTTC. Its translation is CASSPTGWNGYTF.

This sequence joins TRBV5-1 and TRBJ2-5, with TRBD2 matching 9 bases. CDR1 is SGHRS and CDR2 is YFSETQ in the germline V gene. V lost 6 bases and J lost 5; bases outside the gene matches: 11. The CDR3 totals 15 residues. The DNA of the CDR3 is TGCGCCAGCATTATGACTAGCGGAGCTGAGGAGACCCAGTACTTC. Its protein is CASIMTSGAEETQYF.

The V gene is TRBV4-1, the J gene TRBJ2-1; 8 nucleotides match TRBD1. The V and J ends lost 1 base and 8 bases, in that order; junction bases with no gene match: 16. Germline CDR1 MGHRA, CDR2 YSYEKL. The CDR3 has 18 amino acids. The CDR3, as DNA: TGCGCCAGCAGCCAAGGAGTTTCTGGACAGGGTTGGTGGGATGAGCAGTTCTTC. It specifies CASSQGVSGQGWWDEQFF.

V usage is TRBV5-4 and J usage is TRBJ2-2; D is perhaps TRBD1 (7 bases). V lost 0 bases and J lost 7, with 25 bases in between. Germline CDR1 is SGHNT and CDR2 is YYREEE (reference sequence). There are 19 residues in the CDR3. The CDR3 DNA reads TGTGCCAGCAGCTTGGCCCGGGGGCTTGCCGCAGGGGGTCTCGGGGAGCTGTTTTTT. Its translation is CASSLARGLAAGGLGELFF.

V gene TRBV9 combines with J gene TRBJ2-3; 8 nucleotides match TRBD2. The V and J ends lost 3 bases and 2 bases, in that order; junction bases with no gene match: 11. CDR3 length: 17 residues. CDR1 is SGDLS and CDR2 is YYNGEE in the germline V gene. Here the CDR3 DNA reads TGTGCCAGCAGCGACCCTCCCAGCGGGGGACCCACAGATACGCAGTATTTT. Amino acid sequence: CASSDPPSGGPTDTQYF.

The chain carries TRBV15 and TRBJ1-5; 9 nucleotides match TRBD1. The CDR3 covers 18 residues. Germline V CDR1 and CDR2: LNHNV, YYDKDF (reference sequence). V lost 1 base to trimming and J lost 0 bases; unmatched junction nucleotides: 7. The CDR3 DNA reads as TGTGCCACCAGCAGAGCGAACAGGGGGCCCTATAGCAATCAGCCCCAGCATTTT. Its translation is CATSRANRGPYSNQPQHF.

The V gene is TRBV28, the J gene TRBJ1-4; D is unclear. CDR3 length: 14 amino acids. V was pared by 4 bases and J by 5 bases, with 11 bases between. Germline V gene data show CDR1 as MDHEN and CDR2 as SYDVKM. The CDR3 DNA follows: TGTGCCAGCAGTTCCCCCCGGGAGAATGAAAAACTGTTTTTT. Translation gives CASSSPRENEKLFF.

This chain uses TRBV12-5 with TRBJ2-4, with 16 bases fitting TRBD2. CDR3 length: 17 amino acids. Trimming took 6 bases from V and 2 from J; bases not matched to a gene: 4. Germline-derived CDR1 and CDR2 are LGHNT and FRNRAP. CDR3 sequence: CASGGLAGGPTKNIQYF. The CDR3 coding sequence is TGTGCTAGTGGGGGACTAGCGGGGGGGCCGACCAAAAACATTCAGTACTTC.

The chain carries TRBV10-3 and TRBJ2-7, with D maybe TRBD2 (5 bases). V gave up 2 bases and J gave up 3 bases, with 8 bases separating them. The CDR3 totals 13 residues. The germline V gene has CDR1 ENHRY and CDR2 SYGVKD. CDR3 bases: TGTGCCATCAGTGAGAAGGGAGACTACGAGCAGTACTTC. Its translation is CAISEKGDYEQYF.

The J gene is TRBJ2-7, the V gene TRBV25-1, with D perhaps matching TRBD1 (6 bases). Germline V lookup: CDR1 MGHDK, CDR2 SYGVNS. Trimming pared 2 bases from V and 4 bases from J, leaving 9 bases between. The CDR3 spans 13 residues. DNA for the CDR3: TGTGCCAGCAGTGAAGAAACAGGGTACGAGCAGTACTTC. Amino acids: CASSEETGYEQYF.

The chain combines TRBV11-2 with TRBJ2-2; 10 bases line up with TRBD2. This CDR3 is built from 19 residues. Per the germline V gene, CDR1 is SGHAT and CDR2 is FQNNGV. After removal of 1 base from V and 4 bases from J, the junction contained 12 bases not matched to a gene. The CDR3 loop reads CASSLVGWGLAGVTGELFF. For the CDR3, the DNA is TGTGCCAGCAGCTTAGTTGGGTGGGGGCTAGCGGGGGTCACCGGGGAGCTGTTTTTT.

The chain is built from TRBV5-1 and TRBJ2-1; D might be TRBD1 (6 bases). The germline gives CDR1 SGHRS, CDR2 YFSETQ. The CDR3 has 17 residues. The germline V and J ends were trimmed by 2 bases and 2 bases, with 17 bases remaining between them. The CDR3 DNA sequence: TGCGCCAGCAGCTTTGAATTGGGGGCGGACCCCTACAATGAGCAGTTCTTC. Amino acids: CASSFELGADPYNEQFF.

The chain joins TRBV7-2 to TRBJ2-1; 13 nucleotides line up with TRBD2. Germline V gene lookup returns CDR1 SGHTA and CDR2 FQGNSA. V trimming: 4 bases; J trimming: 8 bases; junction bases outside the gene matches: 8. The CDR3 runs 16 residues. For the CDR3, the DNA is TGTGCCAGCAGCTACACTAGCGGGGGGGGCAGGTATGAGCAGTTCTTC. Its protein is CASSYTSGGGRYEQFF.

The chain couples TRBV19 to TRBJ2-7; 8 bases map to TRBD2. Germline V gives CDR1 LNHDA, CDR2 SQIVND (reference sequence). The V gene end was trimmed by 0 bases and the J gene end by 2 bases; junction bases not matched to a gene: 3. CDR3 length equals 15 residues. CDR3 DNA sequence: TGTGCCAGTAGTATAGATCGCGGGGGGACCTACGAGCAGTACTTC. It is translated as CASSIDRGGTYEQYF.

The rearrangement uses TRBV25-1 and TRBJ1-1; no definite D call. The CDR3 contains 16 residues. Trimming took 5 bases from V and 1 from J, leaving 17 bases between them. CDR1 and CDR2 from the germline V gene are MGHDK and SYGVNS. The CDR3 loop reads CASSFRGTMENTEAFF. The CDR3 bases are TGTGCCAGCAGTTTTCGGGGTACCATGGAGAACACTGAAGCTTTCTTT. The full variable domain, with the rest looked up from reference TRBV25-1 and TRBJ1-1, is EADIYQTPRYLVIGTGKKITLECSQTMGHDKMYWYQQDPGMELHLIHYSYGVNSTEKGDLSSESTVSRIRTEHFPLTLESARPSHTSQYLCASSFRGTMENTEAFFGQGTRLTVV.

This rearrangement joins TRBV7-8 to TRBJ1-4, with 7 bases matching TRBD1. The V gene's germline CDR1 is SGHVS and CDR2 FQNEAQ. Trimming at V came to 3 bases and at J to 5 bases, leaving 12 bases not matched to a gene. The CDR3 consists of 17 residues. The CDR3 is CASSLTGPKSRNEKLFF. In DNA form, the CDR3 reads TGTGCCAGCAGCTTGACAGGGCCGAAATCACGAAATGAAAAACTGTTTTTT.

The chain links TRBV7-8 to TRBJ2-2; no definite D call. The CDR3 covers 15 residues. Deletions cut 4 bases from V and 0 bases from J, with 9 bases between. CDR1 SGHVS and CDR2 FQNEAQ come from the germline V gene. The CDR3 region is CASSSVASNTGELFF. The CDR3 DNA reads TGTGCCAGCAGCTCCGTGGCTTCGAACACCGGGGAGCTGTTTTTT.

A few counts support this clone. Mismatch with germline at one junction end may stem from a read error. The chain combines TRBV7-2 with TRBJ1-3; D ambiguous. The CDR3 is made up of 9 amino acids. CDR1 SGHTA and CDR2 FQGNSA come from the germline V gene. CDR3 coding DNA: TGTGCCAGCAGCCCCATGGAGGATTTT. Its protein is CASSPMEDF.

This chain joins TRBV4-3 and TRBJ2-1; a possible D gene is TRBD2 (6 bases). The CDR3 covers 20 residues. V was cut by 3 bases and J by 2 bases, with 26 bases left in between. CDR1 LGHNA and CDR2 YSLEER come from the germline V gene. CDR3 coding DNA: TGCGCCAGCAGCCAGGGCCCGGGAGCCCTTTATTTTCCACCCTACAATGAGCAGTTCTTC. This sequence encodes CASSQGPGALYFPPYNEQFF.

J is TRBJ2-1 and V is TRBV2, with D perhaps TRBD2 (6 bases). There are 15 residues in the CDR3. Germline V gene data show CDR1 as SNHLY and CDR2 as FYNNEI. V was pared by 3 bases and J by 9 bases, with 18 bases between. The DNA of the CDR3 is TGTGCCAGCAGTGACGGCACTAGCACCCTTATTGAGCAGTTCTTC. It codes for CASSDGTSTLIEQFF. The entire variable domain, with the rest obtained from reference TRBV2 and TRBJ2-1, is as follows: EPEVTQTPSHQVTQMGQEVILRCVPISNHLYFYWYRQILGQKVEFLVSFYNNEISEKSEIFDDQFSVERPDGSNFTLKIRSTKLEDSAMYFCASSDGTSTLIEQFFGPGTRLTVL.

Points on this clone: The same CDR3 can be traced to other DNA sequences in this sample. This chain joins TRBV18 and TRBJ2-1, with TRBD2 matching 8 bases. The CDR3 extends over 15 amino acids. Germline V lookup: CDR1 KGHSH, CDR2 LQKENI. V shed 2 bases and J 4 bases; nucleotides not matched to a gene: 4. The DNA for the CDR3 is TGTGCCAGCTCACCAGGGCTAGCGGGTTACAATGAGCAGTTCTTC. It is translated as CASSPGLAGYNEQFF.

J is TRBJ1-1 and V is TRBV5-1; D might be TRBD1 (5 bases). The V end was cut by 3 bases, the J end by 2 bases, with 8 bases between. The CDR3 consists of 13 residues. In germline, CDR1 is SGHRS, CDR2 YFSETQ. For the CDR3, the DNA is TGCGCCAGCAGCTCGACAGATAACACTGAAGCTTTCTTT. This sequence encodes CASSSTDNTEAFF. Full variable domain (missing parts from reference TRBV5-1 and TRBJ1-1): KAGVTQTPRYLIKTRGQQVTLSCSPISGHRSVSWYQQTPGQGLQFLFEYFSETQRNKGNFPGRFSGRQFSNSRSEMNVSTLELGDSALYLCASSSTDNTEAFFGQGTRLTVV.

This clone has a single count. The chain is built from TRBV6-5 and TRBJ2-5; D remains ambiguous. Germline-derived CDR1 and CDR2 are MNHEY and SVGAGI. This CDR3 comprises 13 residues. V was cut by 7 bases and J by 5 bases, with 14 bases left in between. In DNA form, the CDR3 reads TGTGCCAGCAAATACTCCACCGGGGAGACCCAGTACTTC. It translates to CASKYSTGETQYF.

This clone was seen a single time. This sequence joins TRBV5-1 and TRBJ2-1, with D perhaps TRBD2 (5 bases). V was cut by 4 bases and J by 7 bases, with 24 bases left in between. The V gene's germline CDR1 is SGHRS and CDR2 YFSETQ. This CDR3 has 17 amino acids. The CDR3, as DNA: TGCGCCAGCAGCCCAAATGCCCACCCACTAGTGTCGAATGAGCAGTTCTTC. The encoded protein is CASSPNAHPLVSNEQFF.

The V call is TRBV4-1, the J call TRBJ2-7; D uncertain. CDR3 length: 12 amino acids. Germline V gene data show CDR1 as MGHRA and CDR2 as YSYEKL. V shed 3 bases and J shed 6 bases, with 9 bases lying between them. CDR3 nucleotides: TGCGCCAGCAGCCAGGCGGCCGTCGAGCAGTACTTC. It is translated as CASSQAAVEQYF.

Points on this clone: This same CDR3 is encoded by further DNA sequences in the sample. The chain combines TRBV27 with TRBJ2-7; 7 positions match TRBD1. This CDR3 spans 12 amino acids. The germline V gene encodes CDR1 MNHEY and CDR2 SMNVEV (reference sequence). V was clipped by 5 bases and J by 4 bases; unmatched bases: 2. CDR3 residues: CASSPGGYEQYF. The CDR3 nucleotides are TGTGCCAGCAGTCCAGGGGGTTACGAGCAGTACTTC.

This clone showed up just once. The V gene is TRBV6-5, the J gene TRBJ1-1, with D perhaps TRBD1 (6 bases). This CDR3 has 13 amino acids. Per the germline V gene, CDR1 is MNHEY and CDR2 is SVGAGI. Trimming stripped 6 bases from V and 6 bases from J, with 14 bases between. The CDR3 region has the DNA TGTGCCAGCAGGACGAGGGGGTTCTCTGAAGCTTTCTTT. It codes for CASRTRGFSEAFF.

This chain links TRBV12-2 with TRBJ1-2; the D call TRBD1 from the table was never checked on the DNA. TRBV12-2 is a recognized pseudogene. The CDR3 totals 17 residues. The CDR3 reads CASRLETQGSKIYGYTF. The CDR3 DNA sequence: TGTGCAAGTCGCTTAGAAACACAGGGAAGTAAGATCTATGGCTACACCTTC.

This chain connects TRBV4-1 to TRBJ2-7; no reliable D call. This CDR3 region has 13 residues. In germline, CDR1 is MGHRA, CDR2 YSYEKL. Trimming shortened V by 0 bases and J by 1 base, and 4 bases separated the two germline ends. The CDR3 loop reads CASSQDQSYEQYF. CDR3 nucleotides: TGCGCCAGCAGCCAAGATCAATCCTACGAGCAGTACTTC.

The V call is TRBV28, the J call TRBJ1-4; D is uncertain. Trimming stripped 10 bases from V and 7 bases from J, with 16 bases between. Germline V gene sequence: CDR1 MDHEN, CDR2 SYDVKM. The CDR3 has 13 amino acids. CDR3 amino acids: CAISHEPPEKLFF. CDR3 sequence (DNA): TGTGCCATTTCACACGAACCCCCTGAAAAACTGTTTTTT.

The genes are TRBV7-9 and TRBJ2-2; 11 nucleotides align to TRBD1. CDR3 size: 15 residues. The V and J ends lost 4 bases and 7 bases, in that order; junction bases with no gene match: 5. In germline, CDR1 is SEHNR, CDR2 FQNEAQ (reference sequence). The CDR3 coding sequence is TGTGCCAGCAGCTCGTGGACAGGGGGCTTCGGGGAGCTGTTTTTT. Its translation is CASSSWTGGFGELFF.

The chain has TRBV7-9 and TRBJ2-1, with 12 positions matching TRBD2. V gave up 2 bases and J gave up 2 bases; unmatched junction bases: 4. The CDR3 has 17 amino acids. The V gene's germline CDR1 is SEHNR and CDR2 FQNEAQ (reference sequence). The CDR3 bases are TGTGCCAGCAGCTTAACTAGCGGGAGGCCCGCCTACAATGAGCAGTTCTTC. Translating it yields CASSLTSGRPAYNEQFF.